This T cell receptor (beta chain) was sequenced for a study of shared clonotypes between healthy human individuals. In the study overall: There were three CD4 naive, three CD4 memory, two CD8 naive and one CD8 memory plates per donor.

Findings and caveats of the study: Shared across several donors were 4% to 5% of the naive CD4 clonotypes. The study sampled only blood, and tissue repertoires likely differ.

The investigators split CD4+ cells into a CD45RA+ naive subset and a CD45RA-negative memory subset. The repertoire was sequenced with immunoSEQ multiplex PCR; TCRdb's copy has only in-frame clones and lacks some. The sample shows about 1 million clones, 75% of them seen only once. The CDR3 runs to 13 residues. V lost 8 bases to trimming and J lost 0 bases, with 10 bases between them. Germline CDR1 and CDR2: SNHLY and FYNNEI. Turning to this clone: Its matching antigen is unknown.

This chain uses TRBV2 with TRBJ1-1; D gene unclear. The sample taken for sequencing was memory CD4+ T cells sorted from blood. Subset in this sample: CD45RA-negative fraction. This clonotype was obtained from a man aged 18-30 years in good health. CDR3 region: CASGVWVNTEAFF. The CDR3 DNA reads TGTGCCAGCGGGGTCTGGGTGAACACTGAAGCTTTCTTT.